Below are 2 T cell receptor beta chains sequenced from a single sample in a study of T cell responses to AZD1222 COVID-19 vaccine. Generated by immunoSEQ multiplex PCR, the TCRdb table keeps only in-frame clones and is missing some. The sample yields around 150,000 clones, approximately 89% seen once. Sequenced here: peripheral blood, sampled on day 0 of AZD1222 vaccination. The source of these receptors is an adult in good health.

In DNA form, the CDR3 reads TGCGCCAGCAGCCAAGATTTACAGAAGGCCGGGGAGCTGTTTTTT. This gives the protein CASSQDLQKAGELFF. This chain uses TRBV4-1 with TRBJ2-2, with no clear D. The V gene's germline CDR1 is MGHRA and CDR2 YSYEKL. The V end was cut by 0 bases, the J end by 6 bases, with 11 bases between. There are 15 residues in the CDR3.

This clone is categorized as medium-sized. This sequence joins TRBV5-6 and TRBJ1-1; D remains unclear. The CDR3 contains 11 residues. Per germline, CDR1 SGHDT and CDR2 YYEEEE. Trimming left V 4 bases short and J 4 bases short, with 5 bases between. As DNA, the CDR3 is TGTGCCAGCAGCGCCTCCACTGAAGCTTTCTTT. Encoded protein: CASSASTEAFF.